One sample yielded the 10 T cell receptor beta chains listed below, sequenced in a study of T cell responses to AZD1222 COVID-19 vaccine. Data came from immunoSEQ multiplex PCR; TCRdb stores just in-frame clones and leaves some out. Found here are approximately 80,000 clones, around 81% of them singletons; the top ten hold around 20%. The sequencing used peripheral blood, collected on day 0 of AZD1222 vaccination. The origin of the receptors is an adult in good health.

A single count supports this clone. V usage is TRBV6-5 and J usage is TRBJ2-1; TRBD1 might be the D (5 bases). Germline CDR1 reads MNHEY; CDR2 reads SVGAGI. This CDR3 comprises 13 residues. The germline V and J ends were trimmed by 7 bases and 6 bases, with 13 bases remaining between them. CDR3 sequence: CASKVQGSNEQFF. DNA of the CDR3: TGTGCCAGCAAGGTTCAGGGCTCCAATGAGCAGTTCTTC.

This chain uses TRBV27 with TRBJ1-5, with D tentatively TRBD1 (6 bases). There are 13 residues in the CDR3. In germline, CDR1 is MNHEY, CDR2 SMNVEV (reference sequence). Trimming left V 5 bases short and J 7 bases short, with 12 bases between. CDR3: CASSISRGQPQHF. CDR3 nucleotides: TGTGCCAGCAGTATCTCCAGGGGACAGCCCCAGCATTTT.

The chain links TRBV28 to TRBJ1-4; D not resolved. From germline, CDR1 is MDHEN and CDR2 SYDVKM. Trimming left V 6 bases short and J 0 bases short, with 11 bases between. The CDR3 length is 15 residues. The CDR3 DNA sequence: TGTGCCAGCAGCCGCTCAGGAGCAACTAATGAAAAACTGTTTTTT. Protein product: CASSRSGATNEKLFF.

The chain is built from TRBV5-1 and TRBJ2-2, with 9 bases identical to TRBD1. V lost 0 bases, J lost 6 bases, and 6 bases stayed unmatched. Germline values: CDR1 SGHRS, CDR2 YFSETQ. The CDR3 totals 16 residues. CDR3 protein: CASSLGGTGTPGELFF. CDR3 DNA: TGCGCCAGCAGCTTGGGAGGGACAGGGACCCCCGGGGAGCTGTTTTTT.

The chain has TRBV5-1 and TRBJ1-3; D gene ambiguous. This CDR3 is 14 amino acids long. V was shortened by 0 bases and J by 2 bases, with 6 bases between the two germline ends. Germline assignment: CDR1 SGHRS and CDR2 YFSETQ. DNA for the CDR3: TGCGCCAGCAGCTTGGAGGGAACTGGAAACACCATATATTTT. Translation gives CASSLEGTGNTIYF.

This clone was detected once. The chain combines TRBV3-1 (or the pseudogene TRBV3-2) with TRBJ2-1, with a tentative D call TRBD2 (5 bases). V was trimmed by 1 base and J by 0 bases, leaving 16 bases between them. CDR3 length: 18 residues. CDR1 and CDR2 from the germline V gene are LGHDT and YNNKEL (reference sequence). In nucleotides, the CDR3 is TGTGCCAGCAGCCAAGGGGGAATAGCGTATAGCTCCTACAATGAGCAGTTCTTC. Translating it yields CASSQGGIAYSSYNEQFF.

The V gene is TRBV3-1 (or the pseudogene TRBV3-2), the J gene TRBJ2-7; maybe TRBD2 (5 bases). Germline values: CDR1 LGHDT, CDR2 YNNKEL (reference sequence). The V gene lost 5 bases and the J gene lost 6 bases, with 14 bases spanning the gap. This CDR3 is 13 amino acids long. For the CDR3, the DNA is TGTGCCAGCAGCTCATCGCCGGGGTTCGAGCAGTACTTC. Translating gives CASSSSPGFEQYF.

The chain carries TRBV10-2 and TRBJ2-5; no firm D call. CDR1 and CDR2 from the germline V gene are WSHSY and SAAADI. The V gene lost 1 base and the J gene lost 5 bases, with 8 bases spanning the gap. This CDR3 has 13 amino acids. CDR3 in amino acids: CASSEYRRETQYF. CDR3 sequence (DNA): TGCGCCAGCAGTGAGTACCGCCGGGAGACCCAGTACTTC.

In this sample, this clone turned up a few times. This chain connects TRBV15 to TRBJ2-7; D perhaps matches TRBD2 (6 bases). The CDR3 is 16 residues long. Germline CDR1 LNHNV, CDR2 YYDKDF (reference sequence). The ends were cut back, 5 bases at V and 6 bases at J, with 23 bases in the middle. This CDR3 is CATSRQTGTPGGEQYF. CDR3 sequence (DNA): TGTGCCACCAGCCGCCAAACCGGGACTCCCGGGGGCGAGCAGTACTTC.

The rearrangement uses TRBV7-9 and TRBJ1-5; 7 positions match TRBD1. Trimming took 5 bases from V and 0 from J; bases not matched to a gene: 4. The CDR3 runs 15 residues. Germline CDR1 reads SEHNR; CDR2 reads FQNEAQ (reference sequence). The CDR3 protein is CASSTTGDSNQPQHF. CDR3 in DNA: TGTGCCAGCAGCACCACAGGGGATAGCAATCAGCCCCAGCATTTT.